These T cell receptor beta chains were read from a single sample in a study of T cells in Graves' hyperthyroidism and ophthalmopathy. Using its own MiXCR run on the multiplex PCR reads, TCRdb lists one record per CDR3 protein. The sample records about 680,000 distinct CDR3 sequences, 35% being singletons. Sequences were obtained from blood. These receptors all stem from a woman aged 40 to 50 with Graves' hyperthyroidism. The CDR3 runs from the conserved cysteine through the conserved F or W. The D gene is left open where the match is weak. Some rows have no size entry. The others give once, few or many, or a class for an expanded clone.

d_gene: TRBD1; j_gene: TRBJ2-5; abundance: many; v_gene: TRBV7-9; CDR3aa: CASILTGGETQYF; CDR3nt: TGTGCCAGCATCCTTACAGGGGGAGAGACCCAGTACTTC
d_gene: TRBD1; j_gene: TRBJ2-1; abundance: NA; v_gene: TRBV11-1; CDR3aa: CASSSAGRGSNNEQFF; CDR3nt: TGTGCCAGCAGCTCGGCAGGCAGGGGGTCAAACAATGAGCAGTTCTTC
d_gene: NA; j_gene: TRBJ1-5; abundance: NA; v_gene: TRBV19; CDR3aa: CASRGAGRNEPQHF; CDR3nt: TGTGCCAGTAGGGGGGCAGGGAGGAATGAGCCCCAGCATTTT
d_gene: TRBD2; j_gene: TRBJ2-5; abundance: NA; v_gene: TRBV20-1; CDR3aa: CSAIGLAGYQETQYF; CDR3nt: TGCAGTGCAATAGGACTAGCGGGGTACCAAGAGACCCAGTACTTC
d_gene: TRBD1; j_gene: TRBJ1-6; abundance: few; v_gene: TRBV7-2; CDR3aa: CASSLATGGQDFSSYNSPLHF; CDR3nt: TGTGCCAGCAGCTTAGCCACAGGGGGCCAAGACTTTAGCTCCTATAATTCACCCCTCCACTTT
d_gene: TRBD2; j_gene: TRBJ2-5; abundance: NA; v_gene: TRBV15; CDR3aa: CATSRVPMASGFLQETQYF; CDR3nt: TGTGCCACCAGCAGAGTACCTATGGCTAGCGGGTTCCTCCAAGAGACCCAGTACTTC
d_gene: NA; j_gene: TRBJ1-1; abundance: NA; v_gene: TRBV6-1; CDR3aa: CASRGDPKTEAFF; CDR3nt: TGTGCCAGCAGGGGGGATCCGAAGACTGAAGCTTTCTTT
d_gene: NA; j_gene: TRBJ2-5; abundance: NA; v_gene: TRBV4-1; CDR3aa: CASSFGYEETQYF; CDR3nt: TGTGCCAGCAGTTTTGGATACGAAGAGACCCAGTACTTC
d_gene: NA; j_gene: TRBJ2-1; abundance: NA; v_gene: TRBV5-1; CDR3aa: CASTEQGYNEQFF; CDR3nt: TGTGCCAGCACCGAACAGGGATACAATGAGCAGTTCTTC
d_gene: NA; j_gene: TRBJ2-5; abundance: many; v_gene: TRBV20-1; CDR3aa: CSARDVVGETQYF; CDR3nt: TGCAGTGCTAGAGATGTGGTGGGGGAGACCCAGTACTTC
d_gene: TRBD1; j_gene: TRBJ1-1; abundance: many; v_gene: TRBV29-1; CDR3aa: CSARGLRAFF; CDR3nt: TGCAGCGCGAGGGGGCTGCGGGCTTTCTTT
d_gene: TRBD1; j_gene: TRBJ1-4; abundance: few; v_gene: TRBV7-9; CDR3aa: CASSRHRGTNEKLFF; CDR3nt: TGTGCCAGCAGCCGTCACAGGGGGACTAATGAAAAACTGTTTTTT
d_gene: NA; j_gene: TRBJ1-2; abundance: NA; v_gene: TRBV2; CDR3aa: CASSDDGTRGYGGYTF; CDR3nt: TGTGCCAGCAGTGATGACGGGACGAGGGGCTACGGTGGCTACACCTTC
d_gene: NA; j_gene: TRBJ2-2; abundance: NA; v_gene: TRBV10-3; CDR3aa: CAISEGGYTGELFF; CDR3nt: TGTGCCATCAGTGAGGGGGGTTACACCGGGGAGCTGTTTTTT
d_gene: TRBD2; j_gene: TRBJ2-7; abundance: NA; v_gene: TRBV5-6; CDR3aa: CASSRPPGSGSNEQYF; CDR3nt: TGTGCCAGCAGCCGACCCCCTGGTAGCGGGAGTAACGAGCAGTACTTC
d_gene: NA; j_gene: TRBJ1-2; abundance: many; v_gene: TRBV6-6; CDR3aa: CAIHTTAGAGYTF; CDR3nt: TGTGCCATCCATACAACGGCGGGCGCTGGCTACACCTTC
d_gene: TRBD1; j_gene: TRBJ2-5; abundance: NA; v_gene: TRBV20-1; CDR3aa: CRLAKDLGQAEGTQYF; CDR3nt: TGCAGGCTTGCGAAGGATTTAGGACAGGCTGAAGGGACCCAGTACTTC
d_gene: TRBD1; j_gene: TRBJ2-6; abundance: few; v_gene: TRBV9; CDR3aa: CASSGRGQGTSGANVLTF; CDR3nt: TGTGCCAGCAGCGGGAGGGGACAGGGCACCTCTGGGGCCAACGTCCTGACTTTC
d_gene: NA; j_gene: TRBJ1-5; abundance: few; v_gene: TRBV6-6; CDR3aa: CASRLGNQPQHF; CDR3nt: TGTGCCAGCAGGCTCGGAAATCAGCCCCAGCATTTT
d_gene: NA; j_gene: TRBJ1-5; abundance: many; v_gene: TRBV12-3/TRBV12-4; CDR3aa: CASSLGAAQPQHF; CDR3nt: TGTGCCAGCAGTTTGGGGGCGGCTCAGCCCCAGCATTTT
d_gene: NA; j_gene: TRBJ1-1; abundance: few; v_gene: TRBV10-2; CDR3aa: CASSPVYTSVYTEAFF; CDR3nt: TGTGCCAGCTCACCGGTGTATACGTCCGTGTACACTGAAGCTTTCTTT
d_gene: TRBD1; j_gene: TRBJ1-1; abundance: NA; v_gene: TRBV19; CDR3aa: CASSNPPGQGNTEAFF; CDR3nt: TGTGCCAGTAGTAACCCACCGGGACAGGGGAACACTGAAGCTTTCTTT
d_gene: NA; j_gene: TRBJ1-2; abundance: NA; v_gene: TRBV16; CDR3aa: CASSPIREGGGYTF; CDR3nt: TGTGCCAGCAGCCCCATACGTGAAGGGGGTGGCTACACCTTC
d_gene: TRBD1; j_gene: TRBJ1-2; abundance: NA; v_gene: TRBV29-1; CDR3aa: CSVDSGTGVNYGYTF; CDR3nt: TGCAGCGTTGATTCCGGGACAGGGGTCAACTATGGCTACACCTTC
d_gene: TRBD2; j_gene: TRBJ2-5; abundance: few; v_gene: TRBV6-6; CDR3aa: CASSYLPRTRQETQYF; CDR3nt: TGTGCCAGCAGTTACCTCCCGCGGACTAGGCAAGAGACCCAGTACTTC
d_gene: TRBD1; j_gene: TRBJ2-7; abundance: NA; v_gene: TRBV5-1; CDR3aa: CTSSLDRGPYEQYF; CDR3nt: TGCACCAGCAGCTTGGACAGGGGACCTTACGAGCAGTACTTC
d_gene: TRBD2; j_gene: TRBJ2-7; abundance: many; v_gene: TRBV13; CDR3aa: CASSLRTSGAGEQYF; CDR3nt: TGTGCCAGCAGCTTAAGGACTAGCGGGGCGGGGGAGCAGTACTTC
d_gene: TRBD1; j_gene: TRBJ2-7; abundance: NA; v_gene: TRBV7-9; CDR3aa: CASSPDAGGFYEQYF; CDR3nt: TGTGCCAGCTCACCCGATGCAGGGGGCTTCTACGAGCAGTACTTC
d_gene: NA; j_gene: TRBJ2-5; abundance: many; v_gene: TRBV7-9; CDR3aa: CASKRGTQETQYF; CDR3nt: TGTGCCAGCAAACGGGGGACCCAAGAGACCCAGTACTTC
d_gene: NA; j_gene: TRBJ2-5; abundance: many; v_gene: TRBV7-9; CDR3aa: CASSPPGPETQYF; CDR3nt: TGTGCCAGCAGCCCTCCGGGGCCGGAGACCCAGTACTTC
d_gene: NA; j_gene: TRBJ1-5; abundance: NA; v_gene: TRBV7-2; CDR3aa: CASSFRRNQPQHF; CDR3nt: TGTGCCAGCAGCTTCCGGAGGAATCAGCCCCAGCATTTT
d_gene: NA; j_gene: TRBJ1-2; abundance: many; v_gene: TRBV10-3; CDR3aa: CAIGADTGLYGYTF; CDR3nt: TGTGCCATCGGTGCGGACACCGGTCTTTATGGCTACACCTTC
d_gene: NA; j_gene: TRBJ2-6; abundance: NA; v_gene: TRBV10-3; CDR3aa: CAILGRWVSGANVLTF; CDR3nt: TGTGCCATCCTGGGACGGTGGGTTTCTGGGGCCAACGTCCTGACTTTC
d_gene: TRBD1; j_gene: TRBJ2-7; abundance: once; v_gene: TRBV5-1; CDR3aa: CASSLGGQGLTYEQYF; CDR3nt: TGCGCCAGCAGCTTGGGGGGACAGGGTCTAACCTACGAGCAGTACTTC
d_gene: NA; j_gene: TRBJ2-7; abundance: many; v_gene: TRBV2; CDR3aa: CASSGVGQASYEQYF; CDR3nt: TGTGCCAGCAGTGGGGTGGGACAAGCGTCCTACGAGCAGTACTTC
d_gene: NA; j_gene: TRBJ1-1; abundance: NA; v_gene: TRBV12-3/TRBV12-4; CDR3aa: CASSFLLPKAFF; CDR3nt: TGTGCCAGCAGTTTTCTGTTACCTAAAGCTTTCTTT
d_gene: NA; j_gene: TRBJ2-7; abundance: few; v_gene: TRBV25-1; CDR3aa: CASSERDKQFWEQYF; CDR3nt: TGTGCCAGCAGTGAAAGGGACAAGCAATTTTGGGAGCAGTACTTC
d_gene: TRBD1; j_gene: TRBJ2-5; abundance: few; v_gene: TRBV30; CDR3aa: CAWSASGGGETQYF; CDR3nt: TGTGCCTGGAGTGCCTCAGGGGGCGGGGAGACCCAGTACTTC
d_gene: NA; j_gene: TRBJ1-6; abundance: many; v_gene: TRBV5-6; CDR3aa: CASSRAGSANSPLHF; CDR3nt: TGTGCCAGCAGCCGGGCTGGGAGCGCTAATTCACCCCTCCACTTT
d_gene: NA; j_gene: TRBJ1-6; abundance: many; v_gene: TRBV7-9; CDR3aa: CASSHSGVNSPLHF; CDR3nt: TGTGCCAGCAGTCACTCTGGGGTTAATTCACCCCTCCACTTT
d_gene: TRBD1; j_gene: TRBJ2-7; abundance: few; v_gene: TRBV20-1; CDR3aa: CSARGDSPYEQYF; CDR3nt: TGCAGTGCTAGAGGGGACAGCCCCTACGAGCAGTACTTC
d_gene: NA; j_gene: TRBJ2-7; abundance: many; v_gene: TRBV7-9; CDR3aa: CASSSQYTQYEQYF; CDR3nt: TGTGCCAGCAGCTCTCAATACACACAATACGAGCAGTACTTC
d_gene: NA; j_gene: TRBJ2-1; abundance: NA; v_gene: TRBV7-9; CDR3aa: CASAGQPTGEQFF; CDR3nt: TGTGCCAGCGCGGGACAGCCCACGGGTGAGCAGTTCTTC
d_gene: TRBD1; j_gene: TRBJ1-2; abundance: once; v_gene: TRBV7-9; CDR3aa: CASSLTGAFYGHTF; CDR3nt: TGTGCCAGCAGCCTAACAGGGGCGTTCTATGGCCACACCTTC
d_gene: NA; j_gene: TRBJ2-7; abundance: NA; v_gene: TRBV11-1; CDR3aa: CASSLEKLSSYNEQYF; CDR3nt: TGTGCCAGCAGCTTAGAGAAGCTCAGCTCCTACAATGAGCAGTACTTC
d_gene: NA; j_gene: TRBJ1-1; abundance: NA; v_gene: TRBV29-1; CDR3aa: CSVGSMDKITEAFF; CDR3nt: TGCAGCGTTGGCTCTATGGACAAGATCACTGAAGCTTTCTTT
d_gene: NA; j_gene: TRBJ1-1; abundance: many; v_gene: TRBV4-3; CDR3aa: CASSPRDGHPEAFF; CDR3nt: TGCGCCAGCAGCCCGCGTGACGGTCACCCTGAAGCTTTCTTT
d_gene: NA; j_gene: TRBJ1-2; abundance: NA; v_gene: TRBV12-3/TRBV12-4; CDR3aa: CASSPDYNYGYTF; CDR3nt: TGTGCCAGCAGTCCGGACTATAACTATGGCTACACCTTC
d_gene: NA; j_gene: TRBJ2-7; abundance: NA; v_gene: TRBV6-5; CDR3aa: CASTQVVGIPYEQYF; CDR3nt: TGTGCCAGCACTCAAGTGGTAGGGATTCCCTACGAGCAGTACTTC
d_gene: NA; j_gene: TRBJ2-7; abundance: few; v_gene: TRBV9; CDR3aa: CASSGAPNYEQYF; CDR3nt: TGTGCCAGCAGCGGCGCCCCAAACTACGAGCAGTACTTC
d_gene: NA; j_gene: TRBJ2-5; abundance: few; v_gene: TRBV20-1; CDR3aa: CSAHPAAGVGETQYF; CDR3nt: TGCAGTGCCCACCCAGCCGCAGGGGTCGGAGAGACCCAGTACTTC
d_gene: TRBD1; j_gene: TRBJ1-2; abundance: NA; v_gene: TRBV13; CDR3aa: CASSLGDRDRGHTF; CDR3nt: TGTGCCAGCAGCTTAGGGGACCGGGACAGGGGGCACACCTTC
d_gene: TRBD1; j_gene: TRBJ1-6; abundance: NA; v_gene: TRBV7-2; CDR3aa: CASRSPGQGSYNSPLHF; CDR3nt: TGTGCCAGCAGGTCTCCGGGACAGGGTTCCTATAATTCACCCCTCCACTTT
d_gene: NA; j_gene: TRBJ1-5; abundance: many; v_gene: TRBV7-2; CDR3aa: CASSFEGDQPQHF; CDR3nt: TGTGCCAGCAGCTTCGAGGGGGATCAGCCCCAGCATTTT
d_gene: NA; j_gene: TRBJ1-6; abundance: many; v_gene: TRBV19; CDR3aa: CASRKVEGSPLHF; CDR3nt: TGTGCCAGTAGAAAAGTAGAGGGTTCACCCCTCCACTTT
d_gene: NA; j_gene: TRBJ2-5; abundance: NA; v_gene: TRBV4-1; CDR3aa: CASSLLWGQETQYF; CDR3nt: TGCGCCAGCAGCCTCCTTTGGGGCCAAGAGACCCAGTACTTC
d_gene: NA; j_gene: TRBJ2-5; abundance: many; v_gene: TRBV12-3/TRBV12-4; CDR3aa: CASMAGEVTQYF; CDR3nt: TGTGCCAGCATGGCAGGGGAGGTGACCCAGTACTTC
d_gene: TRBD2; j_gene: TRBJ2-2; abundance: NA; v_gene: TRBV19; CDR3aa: CASCNGGANPGELFF; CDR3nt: TGTGCCAGTTGTAACGGGGGGGCAAACCCCGGGGAGCTGTTTTTT
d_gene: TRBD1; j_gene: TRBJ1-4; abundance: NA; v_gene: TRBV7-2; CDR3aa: CASSHGRTGGSEKLFF; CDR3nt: TGTGCCAGCAGCCACGGAAGGACAGGGGGTAGTGAAAAACTGTTTTTT